This T cell receptor (beta chain) appears in the sequencing data of a study of identical twins. In its sample, this clonotype was seen many times. Its matching antigen is unknown. Study-wide results and limits: Within monozygotic twins, out-of-frame TCR alpha sharing was underestimated by the models.

Via MiXCR, TCRdb re-called the 5' RACE reads, giving one row per CDR3 protein. The sample records 700,000 or so distinct CDR3 sequences, less than 25% being singletons. The germline gives CDR1 DFQATT, CDR2 SNEGSKA (reference sequence). Trimming left V 4 bases short and J 1 base short, with 10 bases between. The CDR3 totals 13 residues. These same data were also listed under a study on T cells expressing NK-cell markers.

Specimen: PBMCs. The chain employs TRBV20-1 and TRBJ2-5; D gene ambiguous. The receptor comes from a woman in her late teens or twenties in good health. The chain's CDR3 is CSANGVPQETQYF. The CDR3 nucleotides read TGCAGTGCTAATGGGGTACCCCAAGAGACCCAGTACTTC.